These 5 T cell receptor beta chains were sequenced from one sample in a study of ipilimumab plus nivolumab after autologous stem cell transplantation. Assay: immunoSEQ multiplex PCR; the TCRdb copy retains only in-frame clones and omits some. The table records roughly 23,000 clones, roughly 69% of them present only once. The source material was PBMCs, sampled in a trial of ipilimumab plus nivolumab as post-transplant consolidation. These TCRs come from a male donor with diffuse large B-cell lymphoma.

The J gene is TRBJ2-1, the V gene TRBV7-6; D is ambiguous. Germline V lookup: CDR1 SGHVS, CDR2 FNYEAQ. The CDR3 is 13 residues long. Between the trimmed V and J ends, which lost 5 bases and 3 bases, there was a span of 8 bases. The chain's CDR3 is CASSRSSYNEQFF. CDR3 nucleotide sequence: TGTGCCAGCAGCCGCAGCAGCTACAATGAGCAGTTCTTC.

This clone was picked up a small number of times. The sample holds other DNA sequences that translate to the same CDR3. This chain links TRBV7-2 with TRBJ2-5, with D perhaps matching TRBD2 (6 bases). CDR1 is SGHTA, CDR2 FQGNSA, per germline. Trimming left V 6 bases short and J 3 bases short, with 14 bases between. This CDR3 spans 14 amino acids. The DNA of the CDR3 is TGTGCCAGCAGTCTCCTGACTAGAGAAGAGACCCAGTACTTC. Translated, it gives CASSLLTREETQYF.

This clone was seen a few times. J is TRBJ1-6 and V is TRBV19, with D perhaps matching TRBD1 (6 bases). Looked up from germline, CDR1 is LNHDA and CDR2 is SQIVND (reference sequence). Trimming cost V 1 base and J 6 bases, with 10 bases left between them. The CDR3 is 15 residues long. CDR3 loop: CASSIAGVRNSPLHF. Here the CDR3 DNA reads TGTGCCAGTAGTATAGCAGGGGTTCGTAATTCACCCCTCCACTTT.

The chain couples TRBV5-6 to TRBJ1-6; 10 bases are shared with TRBD1. The CDR3 is made up of 15 amino acids. V trimming: 4 bases; J trimming: 7 bases; junction bases outside the gene matches: 5. Germline CDR1 is SGHDT and CDR2 is YYEEEE. The CDR3 coding sequence is TGTGCCAGCAGCCTTCCGGGACAGGGGAATTCACCCCTCCACTTT. It specifies CASSLPGQGNSPLHF.

The rearrangement joins TRBV20-1 to TRBJ2-1; unclear D gene. Trimming removed 2 bases at V and 8 bases at J, with 7 bases between. This CDR3 region has 11 residues. Germline CDR1 reads DFQATT; CDR2 reads SNEGSKA (reference sequence). CDR3 coding DNA: TGCAGTGCTAGAAGGTTAGATGAGCAGTTCTTC. Its translation: CSARRLDEQFF.